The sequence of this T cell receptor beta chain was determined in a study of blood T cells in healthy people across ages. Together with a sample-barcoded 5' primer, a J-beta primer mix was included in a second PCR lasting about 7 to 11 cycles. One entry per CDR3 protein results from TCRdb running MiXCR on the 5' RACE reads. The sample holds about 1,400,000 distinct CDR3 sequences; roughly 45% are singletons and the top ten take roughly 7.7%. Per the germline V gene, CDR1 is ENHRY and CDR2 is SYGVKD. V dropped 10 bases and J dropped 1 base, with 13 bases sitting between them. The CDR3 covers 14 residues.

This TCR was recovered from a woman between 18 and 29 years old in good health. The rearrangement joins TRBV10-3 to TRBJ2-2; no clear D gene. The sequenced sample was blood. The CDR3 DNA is TGTGCCACCCGCCTGACGGGGAACACCGGGGAGCTGTTTTTT. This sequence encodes CATRLTGNTGELFF.